This T cell receptor beta chain was obtained from a study of blood T cell repertoires in COVID-19. Overall study context: Some COVID-19 samples were acute and others convalescent; all came from the United States, Italy and Spain. Sources were T cells, B-cell-depleted T cells, or PBMCs; the material itself was cDNA or gDNA.

Original methodology: Amplification of reference gene primers was used by the study to estimate nucleated cell counts. Sequenced by immunoSEQ multiplex PCR; TCRdb stores in-frame clones only, minus some. The D gene and trimming were derived from the DNA, and the V and J assignments and clone size from that table. The repertoire has roughly 150,000 clones, roughly 93% of them found once; the top ten carry approximately 2.2%. Trimming cost V 1 base and J 4 bases; bases outside gene matches: 9. The CDR3 is made up of 16 amino acids. Germline assignment: CDR1 SGHRS and CDR2 YFSETQ. The receptor was isolated from a man between 18 and 29 years old with acute or convalescent COVID-19. The chain combines TRBV5-1 with TRBJ1-2; 8 positions match TRBD1. Sequenced material: peripheral blood. CDR3 amino acids: CASSLMYQGAGYGYTF. The CDR3 nucleotides are TGCGCCAGCAGCTTGATGTACCAGGGGGCGGGCTATGGCTACACCTTC.